The next 4 T cell receptor beta chains were all read from a single sample in a study of cytomegalovirus exposure and HLA in healthy donors. 60 Vbeta and 13 Jbeta primers were used in PCR. Generated by immunoSEQ multiplex PCR, the TCRdb table keeps only in-frame clones and is missing some. The sample lists over 130,000 clones; roughly three fifths were seen once. Material: PBMCs. The receptors derive from an older woman in good health and CMV-seronegative.

The chain combines TRBV7-6 with TRBJ2-1; TRBD1 might be the D (6 bases). This CDR3 has 14 residues. CDR1 is SGHVS, CDR2 FNYEAQ, per germline. V was pared by 1 base and J by 4 bases, with 8 bases between. Written as DNA, the CDR3 is TGTGCCAGCAGCTTAGGCCAGGGGTACAATGAGCAGTTCTTC. Amino acid sequence: CASSLGQGYNEQFF.

The chain couples TRBV2 to TRBJ1-4, with 12 bases aligning to TRBD1. CDR3 length: 15 amino acids. V gave up 7 bases and J gave up 7 bases; unmatched junction bases: 7. Germline CDR1 SNHLY, CDR2 FYNNEI. This chain's CDR3 is CASTRDRGLGEKLFF. The CDR3 DNA reads TGTGCCAGCACCCGGGACAGGGGGCTTGGTGAAAAACTGTTTTTT.

V is TRBV9 and J is TRBJ2-2; no reliable D call. The germline gives CDR1 SGDLS, CDR2 YYNGEE. The CDR3 length is 14 residues. Trimming removed 2 bases from V and 5 bases from J, with 10 bases in between. The CDR3 loop reads CASSVTTRTGELFF. The CDR3 nucleotides read TGTGCCAGCAGCGTCACGACACGTACCGGGGAGCTGTTTTTT.

The chain carries TRBV7-2 and TRBJ2-5; TRBD2 matches 10 bases. CDR3 length: 16 amino acids. V lost 3 bases to trimming and J lost 7 bases; unmatched junction nucleotides: 11. CDR1 is SGHTA, CDR2 FQGNSA, per germline. The CDR3 DNA is TGTGCCAGCAGCTTTGGGGCTAGCGGGAGAATGGGGACCCAGTACTTC. Amino acid sequence: CASSFGASGRMGTQYF.